This T cell receptor (beta chain) was recovered during a study of early stage breast cancer tumors. Broader study findings: Functional markers like CD4, CD8 and FOXP3 were missed in bulk sequencing. Blood repertoires resembled normal breast more than tumor. Compared with adjacent normal breast, tumors showed about 2.5-fold denser, more clonal T cells. Most shared enriched TCRB sequences were commonly generated ones.

About this clone: As yet, its antigen is unknown.

The table came from immunoSEQ multiplex PCR; TCRdb's copy has only in-frame clones and leaves some out. Here the sample spans around 78,000 clones, approximately 79% being singletons. From germline, CDR1 is GTSNPN and CDR2 SVGIG (reference sequence). V lost 1 base and J 10 bases, leaving 8 bases between the germline ends. This CDR3 contains 11 residues. This TCR was sampled from a person aged 60 to 70 with breast cancer. This sequence joins TRBV30 and TRBJ2-1; the D gene could be TRBD1 or TRBD2 (5 bases each). Input material: blood. DNA for the CDR3: TGTGCCTGGAGTGGAGAGGGGGAGCAGTTCTTC. Its translation is CAWSGEGEQFF.